Listed below are T cell receptor beta chains from one sample, sequenced in a study of blood T cells in healthy people across ages. TCRdb re-analysed the 5' RACE reads in MiXCR, keeping a single row per CDR3 protein. The sample holds 600,000 to 1,000,000 distinct CDR3 sequences, more than 20% seen once. This sample also appeared in a second study, on T cells of mothers and their children.

The sequenced sample was blood. The receptors originated from a boy aged 5-17 years in good health. The CDR3 runs from the conserved cysteine through the conserved F or W. Fields, in order: J gene, CDR3 length, clone size, D gene, V gene, CDR3 protein, CDR3 DNA. The D gene is left open where the match is weak. A clone size is listed for some rows: how often the clone was seen (once, few, many), or a class if it is expanded.

J gene: TRBJ1-1; CDR3 length: 14; clone size: few; D gene: TRBD1; V gene: TRBV6-5; CDR3 protein: CASSQGQGVAEAFF; CDR3 DNA: TGTGCCAGCAGCCAGGGACAGGGGGTGGCTGAAGCTTTCTTT
J gene: TRBJ2-7; CDR3 length: 11; clone size: many; D gene: -; V gene: TRBV2; CDR3 protein: CASSPLYEQYF; CDR3 DNA: TGTGCCAGCAGCCCCCTCTACGAGCAGTACTTC
J gene: TRBJ1-1; CDR3 length: 18; clone size: -; D gene: -; V gene: TRBV6-1; CDR3 protein: CASSDGQGWKFLNTEAFF; CDR3 DNA: TGTGCCAGCAGTGACGGGCAGGGATGGAAGTTTTTGAACACTGAAGCTTTCTTT
J gene: TRBJ2-4; CDR3 length: 15; clone size: -; D gene: TRBD2; V gene: TRBV4-2; CDR3 protein: CASSRGTSGGDIQHF; CDR3 DNA: TGTGCCAGCAGCCGAGGGACTAGCGGGGGAGACATTCAGCACTTC
J gene: TRBJ2-2; CDR3 length: 11; clone size: few; D gene: -; V gene: TRBV29-1; CDR3 protein: CSTYSHGELFF; CDR3 DNA: TGCAGCACTTATTCTCACGGGGAGCTGTTTTTT
J gene: TRBJ2-7; CDR3 length: 15; clone size: few; D gene: -; V gene: TRBV27; CDR3 protein: CASSVTGGSVYEQYF; CDR3 DNA: TGTGCCAGCAGCGTGACTGGGGGTTCAGTCTACGAGCAGTACTTC
J gene: TRBJ2-7; CDR3 length: 13; clone size: many; D gene: -; V gene: TRBV27; CDR3 protein: CASSTGQTYEQYF; CDR3 DNA: TGTGCCAGCAGTACCGGACAGACCTACGAGCAGTACTTC
J gene: TRBJ2-5; CDR3 length: 13; clone size: few; D gene: -; V gene: TRBV20-1; CDR3 protein: CSAPDRSQETQYF; CDR3 DNA: TGCAGTGCTCCGGACAGATCCCAAGAGACCCAGTACTTC
J gene: TRBJ2-3; CDR3 length: 19; clone size: -; D gene: -; V gene: TRBV28; CDR3 protein: CASSFTAGQRRSSTDTQYF; CDR3 DNA: TGTGCCAGCAGTTTCACTGCGGGACAGCGTCGATCTAGCACAGATACGCAGTATTTT
J gene: TRBJ2-5; CDR3 length: 13; clone size: -; D gene: TRBD1; V gene: TRBV10-3; CDR3 protein: CAIKGTGQETQYF; CDR3 DNA: TGTGCCATCAAGGGGACAGGACAAGAGACCCAGTACTTC
J gene: TRBJ2-1; CDR3 length: 12; clone size: few; D gene: -; V gene: TRBV11-3; CDR3 protein: CASSLVLAGQFF; CDR3 DNA: TGTGCCAGCAGCTTAGTCCTAGCAGGGCAGTTCTTC
J gene: TRBJ2-7; CDR3 length: 13; clone size: -; D gene: -; V gene: TRBV6-5; CDR3 protein: CASSPGVPYEQYF; CDR3 DNA: TGTGCCAGCAGTCCGGGGGTTCCCTACGAGCAGTACTTC
J gene: TRBJ2-1; CDR3 length: 13; clone size: -; D gene: TRBD1; V gene: TRBV7-9; CDR3 protein: CARGDSPYNEQFF; CDR3 DNA: TGTGCCAGGGGGGACAGCCCCTACAATGAGCAGTTCTTC
J gene: TRBJ1-5; CDR3 length: 13; clone size: -; D gene: -; V gene: TRBV19; CDR3 protein: CASKHRERQPQHF; CDR3 DNA: TGTGCCAGTAAACACAGGGAGAGACAGCCCCAGCATTTT
J gene: TRBJ2-3; CDR3 length: 15; clone size: -; D gene: -; V gene: TRBV4-1; CDR3 protein: CASSRPWSSKDTQYF; CDR3 DNA: TGCGCCAGCAGCCGACCCTGGAGCTCGAAAGATACGCAGTATTTT
J gene: TRBJ2-3; CDR3 length: 16; clone size: few; D gene: TRBD2; V gene: TRBV6-4; CDR3 protein: CTSSDFVAGGPDTQYF; CDR3 DNA: TGTACCAGCAGTGACTTCGTGGCGGGAGGGCCAGATACGCAGTATTTT
J gene: TRBJ2-5; CDR3 length: 15; clone size: few; D gene: -; V gene: TRBV5-1; CDR3 protein: CASSALQGLGETQYF; CDR3 DNA: TGCGCCAGCAGCGCATTACAGGGCCTTGGGGAGACCCAGTACTTC
J gene: TRBJ2-2; CDR3 length: 17; clone size: -; D gene: -; V gene: TRBV24-1; CDR3 protein: CATSDLLTGENTGELFF; CDR3 DNA: TGTGCCACCAGTGATTTGCTGACAGGAGAGAACACCGGGGAGCTGTTTTTT
J gene: TRBJ2-7; CDR3 length: 15; clone size: -; D gene: TRBD1; V gene: TRBV14; CDR3 protein: CASTKDRGHSYEQYF; CDR3 DNA: TGTGCCAGCACCAAAGACAGGGGACATTCCTACGAGCAGTACTTC
J gene: TRBJ2-3; CDR3 length: 15; clone size: -; D gene: -; V gene: TRBV7-3; CDR3 protein: CASSLLPASTDTQYF; CDR3 DNA: TGTGCCAGCAGCTTATTACCGGCTAGCACAGATACGCAGTATTTT
J gene: TRBJ1-5; CDR3 length: 14; clone size: few; D gene: -; V gene: TRBV10-3; CDR3 protein: CAISESGAGWPQHF; CDR3 DNA: TGTGCCATCAGTGAGTCGGGGGCTGGATGGCCCCAGCATTTT
J gene: TRBJ1-6; CDR3 length: 12; clone size: -; D gene: -; V gene: TRBV2; CDR3 protein: CARSDLRPPIHF; CDR3 DNA: TGTGCCAGAAGTGATCTCCGGCCCCCGATCCACTTT
J gene: TRBJ2-7; CDR3 length: 15; clone size: -; D gene: -; V gene: TRBV4-2; CDR3 protein: CASSQAGQLVHEQYF; CDR3 DNA: TGTGCCAGCAGCCAAGCCGGACAGTTGGTACACGAGCAGTACTTC
J gene: TRBJ2-5; CDR3 length: 15; clone size: -; D gene: TRBD1; V gene: TRBV28; CDR3 protein: CASSFRTGGEETQYF; CDR3 DNA: TGTGCCAGCAGTTTTAGGACAGGGGGCGAAGAGACCCAGTACTTC
J gene: TRBJ2-7; CDR3 length: 14; clone size: -; D gene: -; V gene: TRBV6-6; CDR3 protein: CASSYSDYLGEQYF; CDR3 DNA: TGTGCCAGCAGTTACTCGGACTACCTAGGGGAGCAGTACTTC
J gene: TRBJ2-2; CDR3 length: 16; clone size: once; D gene: TRBD2; V gene: TRBV9; CDR3 protein: CASSAGTTLGTGELFF; CDR3 DNA: TGTGCCAGCAGCGCGGGGACTACCTTGGGGACCGGGGAGCTGTTTTTT
J gene: TRBJ2-7; CDR3 length: 13; clone size: few; D gene: TRBD1; V gene: TRBV28; CDR3 protein: CASMAGGLYEQYF; CDR3 DNA: TGTGCCAGCATGGCAGGGGGCCTGTACGAGCAGTACTTC
J gene: TRBJ2-1; CDR3 length: 14; clone size: -; D gene: -; V gene: TRBV7-8; CDR3 protein: CASSLAPGPDETFF; CDR3 DNA: TGTGCCAGCAGCTTAGCCCCGGGACCCGATGAGACGTTCTTC
J gene: TRBJ2-7; CDR3 length: 14; clone size: -; D gene: -; V gene: TRBV9; CDR3 protein: CASSVVGVADEQYF; CDR3 DNA: TGTGCCAGCAGCGTAGTTGGGGTCGCGGACGAGCAGTACTTC
J gene: TRBJ2-1; CDR3 length: 17; clone size: -; D gene: TRBD2; V gene: TRBV29-1; CDR3 protein: CSVEIEELAQPWNEQFF; CDR3 DNA: TGCAGCGTTGAAATCGAAGAACTAGCGCAACCCTGGAATGAGCAGTTCTTC
J gene: TRBJ1-2; CDR3 length: 14; clone size: few; D gene: -; V gene: TRBV7-9; CDR3 protein: CASSPDTHNYGYTF; CDR3 DNA: TGTGCCAGCAGCCCCGACACCCACAACTATGGCTACACCTTC
J gene: TRBJ2-1; CDR3 length: 14; clone size: -; D gene: -; V gene: TRBV5-1; CDR3 protein: CASSLEGPGWEQFF; CDR3 DNA: TGCGCCAGCAGCTTGGAGGGCCCAGGGTGGGAGCAGTTCTTC
J gene: TRBJ2-1; CDR3 length: 15; clone size: -; D gene: TRBD2; V gene: TRBV7-7; CDR3 protein: CASSLERGNYNEQFF; CDR3 DNA: TGTGCTAGCAGCTTAGAGCGGGGGAACTACAATGAGCAGTTCTTC
J gene: TRBJ2-1; CDR3 length: 14; clone size: -; D gene: -; V gene: TRBV7-9; CDR3 protein: CASSLAAGYNEQFF; CDR3 DNA: TGTGCCAGCAGCTTAGCGGCGGGATACAATGAGCAGTTCTTC
J gene: TRBJ2-2; CDR3 length: 15; clone size: -; D gene: TRBD2; V gene: TRBV20-1; CDR3 protein: CSTRAVSGSPGELSF; CDR3 DNA: TGCAGTACTAGAGCCGTTAGCGGGAGTCCCGGGGAGCTGTCTTTT
J gene: TRBJ1-2; CDR3 length: 18; clone size: few; D gene: TRBD1; V gene: TRBV4-3; CDR3 protein: CASSQDLDLGGRNYGYTF; CDR3 DNA: TGCGCCAGCAGCCAAGATCTCGACCTAGGGGGCCGAAACTATGGCTACACCTTC
J gene: TRBJ2-7; CDR3 length: 15; clone size: few; D gene: -; V gene: TRBV20-1; CDR3 protein: CSARSFWGSSYEQYF; CDR3 DNA: TGCAGTGCTAGATCCTTTTGGGGATCCTCCTACGAGCAGTACTTC
J gene: TRBJ1-6; CDR3 length: 14; clone size: few; D gene: -; V gene: TRBV28; CDR3 protein: CASTRGLGNSPLHF; CDR3 DNA: TGTGCCAGCACCCGAGGGTTGGGTAATTCACCCCTCCACTTT
J gene: TRBJ1-1; CDR3 length: 15; clone size: -; D gene: -; V gene: TRBV5-1; CDR3 protein: CASSLAMTKNTEAFF; CDR3 DNA: TGCGCCAGCAGCTTGGCCATGACTAAGAACACTGAAGCTTTCTTT
J gene: TRBJ2-3; CDR3 length: 15; clone size: -; D gene: -; V gene: TRBV3-1; CDR3 protein: CASSQVWASRASQYF; CDR3 DNA: TGTGCCAGCAGCCAAGTCTGGGCGAGCCGAGCATCGCAGTATTTT
J gene: TRBJ2-7; CDR3 length: 17; clone size: many; D gene: TRBD1; V gene: TRBV27; CDR3 protein: CASSLKGLGQGMSEQYF; CDR3 DNA: TGTGCCAGCAGTTTAAAGGGCCTGGGACAGGGTATGAGCGAGCAGTACTTC
J gene: TRBJ2-7; CDR3 length: 16; clone size: -; D gene: TRBD2; V gene: TRBV28; CDR3 protein: CASSDLPSGSTYEQYF; CDR3 DNA: TGTGCCAGCAGCGATCTTCCTAGCGGGAGTACGTACGAGCAGTACTTC
J gene: TRBJ2-1; CDR3 length: 16; clone size: few; D gene: -; V gene: TRBV13; CDR3 protein: CASSFSQSGSYNEQFF; CDR3 DNA: TGTGCCAGCAGCTTTTCTCAGTCCGGCTCCTACAATGAGCAGTTCTTC
J gene: TRBJ2-7; CDR3 length: 16; clone size: -; D gene: TRBD2; V gene: TRBV28; CDR3 protein: CASSLSRAGGRYEQYF; CDR3 DNA: TGTGCCAGCAGTTTAAGTCGGGCGGGAGGTCGCTACGAGCAGTACTTC
J gene: TRBJ2-1; CDR3 length: 13; clone size: -; D gene: -; V gene: TRBV9; CDR3 protein: CASSPGRSNEQFF; CDR3 DNA: TGTGCCAGCAGCCCCGGGCGATCCAATGAGCAGTTCTTC
J gene: TRBJ1-1; CDR3 length: 12; clone size: few; D gene: -; V gene: TRBV20-1; CDR3 protein: CSSDEGRTEAFF; CDR3 DNA: TGCAGTTCGGACGAGGGTCGCACTGAAGCTTTCTTT
J gene: TRBJ2-7; CDR3 length: 14; clone size: -; D gene: -; V gene: TRBV28; CDR3 protein: CASGFGGTWREQYF; CDR3 DNA: TGTGCCAGCGGATTTGGCGGGACCTGGCGCGAGCAGTACTTC
J gene: TRBJ2-5; CDR3 length: 12; clone size: few; D gene: -; V gene: TRBV7-2; CDR3 protein: CASSTYLETQYF; CDR3 DNA: TGTGCCAGCAGCACTTATTTGGAGACCCAGTACTTC
J gene: TRBJ2-7; CDR3 length: 14; clone size: -; D gene: -; V gene: TRBV7-2; CDR3 protein: CASSLRYPNYEQYF; CDR3 DNA: TGTGCCAGCAGCCTCAGGTATCCCAACTACGAGCAGTACTTC
J gene: TRBJ1-4; CDR3 length: 12; clone size: -; D gene: -; V gene: TRBV28; CDR3 protein: CASSPAYEKLFF; CDR3 DNA: TGTGCCAGCAGTCCGGCGTATGAAAAACTGTTTTTT
J gene: TRBJ2-4; CDR3 length: 16; clone size: few; D gene: -; V gene: TRBV4-3; CDR3 protein: CASSQEIGIPKNIQYF; CDR3 DNA: TGCGCCAGCAGCCAAGAAATAGGAATCCCCAAAAACATTCAGTACTTC
J gene: TRBJ2-3; CDR3 length: 15; clone size: -; D gene: -; V gene: TRBV10-3; CDR3 protein: CAAARQLASTDTQYF; CDR3 DNA: TGTGCGGCGGCTAGGCAGCTGGCTAGCACAGATACGCAGTATTTT
J gene: TRBJ2-1; CDR3 length: 17; clone size: -; D gene: -; V gene: TRBV9; CDR3 protein: CASSVGGGTASPNEQFF; CDR3 DNA: TGTGCCAGCAGCGTAGGAGGCGGGACCGCATCACCCAATGAGCAGTTCTTC
J gene: TRBJ2-7; CDR3 length: 17; clone size: -; D gene: -; V gene: TRBV7-9; CDR3 protein: CASSFTAGEGISYEQYF; CDR3 DNA: TGTGCCAGCAGCTTCACAGCCGGGGAAGGGATCTCCTACGAGCAGTACTTC